This TCR beta chain was recovered during a study of cytomegalovirus exposure and HLA in healthy donors. For the study at large: An earlier analysis identified 110 million or so unique TCR beta sequences in about 179 million T cells.

This CDR3 region has 13 residues. V shed 6 bases and J shed 7 bases, with 15 bases lying between them. Germline V gives CDR1 MNHEY, CDR2 SVGAGI. Primers included in the PCR were 60 Vbeta and 13 Jbeta primers. Generated by immunoSEQ multiplex PCR, the TCRdb table keeps only in-frame clones and is missing some. Of about 130,000 clones in the sample, around 83% were seen once. The chain is built from TRBV6-5 and TRBJ2-5; possibly TRBD2 for D (5 bases). Sequenced sample: PBMCs. The sequence was collected from a human donor in good health. The CDR3 region has the DNA TGTGCCAGCAGCCACGAGGGATTGGGGACCCAGTACTTC. Translation: CASSHEGLGTQYF.